This T cell receptor (beta chain) was obtained from a study of cytomegalovirus exposure and HLA in healthy donors. General study points: The investigators catalogued some 150 TCR beta chains as cytomegalovirus-associated. The study found most TCR sequences rare, yet found some public TCRs in many donors.

To note about this clone: Its antigen remains unidentified. Other DNA variants within this sample encode the same CDR3.

The repertoire was sequenced with immunoSEQ multiplex PCR; TCRdb's copy has only in-frame clones and lacks some. The data show 200,000 to 300,000 clones, about 90% seen once. The sequencing sample was made of PBMCs. The source is a woman between 25 and 40 years old in good health and CMV-seronegative.

CDR3 DNA: TGTGCCAGCAGTTCACAGGGGAACACTGAAGCTTTCTTT. Its protein is CASSSQGNTEAFF. The gene calls are TRBV6-5 and TRBJ1-1; D may be TRBD1 (6 bases). Germline V lookup: CDR1 MNHEY, CDR2 SVGAGI. Deletions cut 4 bases from V and 1 base from J, with 7 bases between. This CDR3 spans 13 amino acids.